This entry lists 10 T cell receptor beta chains sequenced from one sample in a study of T cells in Graves' hyperthyroidism and ophthalmopathy. What was amplified from RNA transcripts were TCR beta CDR3 regions. TCR CDR3 regions were first amplified by RT-PCR with HTBI primers. TCRdb fed the multiplex PCR reads into MiXCR, producing one record per CDR3 protein. This sample has some 350,000 distinct CDR3 sequences, with 20% to 25% found just once. Sequenced input: blood. The receptors were sampled from a man aged 50 to 59 with Graves' hyperthyroidism.

The chain joins TRBV29-1 to TRBJ1-1, with 8 bases fitting TRBD1. Germline lookup yields CDR1 SQVTM and CDR2 ANQGSEA. CDR3 length: 14 amino acids. The V segment lost 0 bases and the J segment 6 bases; nucleotides outside the gene matches: 6. This CDR3 is CSVEESQGASEAFF. CDR3 nucleotide sequence: TGCAGCGTTGAAGAAAGCCAGGGGGCTTCTGAAGCTTTCTTT.

The sample holds a few counts of this clonotype. This sequence joins TRBV20-1 and TRBJ2-1; D gene uncertain. This CDR3 spans 14 amino acids. Per germline, CDR1 DFQATT and CDR2 SNEGSKA (reference sequence). Trimming pared 3 bases from V and 4 bases from J, leaving 13 bases between. CDR3 in DNA: TGCAGTGCTAGTTTGAGTACGAAATACAATGAGCAGTTCTTC. Residues: CSASLSTKYNEQFF.

V and J are TRBV14 and TRBJ2-3; 7 positions match TRBD2. Germline V lookup: CDR1 SGHDN, CDR2 FVKESK. The CDR3 is 15 amino acids. V dropped 3 bases and J dropped 8; count of bases not matched to a gene: 11. The CDR3 DNA reads TGTGCCAGCAGCCACAGACTAGCCGCTTTTGGTACGCAGTATTTT. This sequence encodes CASSHRLAAFGTQYF.

The chain is built from TRBV12-3 or TRBV12-4 and TRBJ1-1, with D possibly matching TRBD1 (6 bases). Deletions cut 10 bases from V and 1 base from J, with 16 bases between. The CDR3 runs 14 residues. CDR3 DNA sequence: TGTGCCACCAGAAACAGGGTAGGGAACACTGAAGCTTTCTTT. It translates to CATRNRVGNTEAFF.

The sample holds many counts of this clonotype. The genes are TRBV7-9 and TRBJ1-1, with D uncertain. The CDR3 runs 13 residues. Germline V lookup: CDR1 SEHNR, CDR2 FQNEAQ (reference sequence). The V gene lost 4 bases and the J gene lost 4 bases, with 10 bases spanning the gap. The CDR3 DNA reads as TGTGCCAGCAGCTCGAACTTAGGCACTGAAGCTTTCTTT. Residues: CASSSNLGTEAFF.

This clonotype was counted between two and nine times. This chain connects TRBV6-1 to TRBJ2-1; D remains ambiguous. Trimming took off 5 bases at V and 0 bases at J, with 8 bases between the two ends. CDR1 MNHNS and CDR2 SASEGT come from the germline V gene. The CDR3 covers 14 residues. The CDR3 nucleotides read TGTGCCAGCAGTTTTCGGGCCTCCTACAATGAGCAGTTCTTC. Translated, it gives CASSFRASYNEQFF.

Points on this clonotype: This may be a read error, as it is one base from a much larger clone. The CDR3 spells CASSQGEVQPHHF. Written as DNA, the CDR3 is TGTGCCAGCAGCCAAGGGGAAGTTCAGCCCCATCATTTT. The chain joins TRBV3-1 to TRBJ1-5; D not resolved. The germline gives CDR1 LGHDT, CDR2 YNNKEL (reference sequence). The CDR3 has 13 residues.

The chain links TRBV20-1 to TRBJ2-1; tentatively, D is TRBD2 (6 bases). This CDR3 has 14 amino acids. Trimming cost V 8 bases and J 5 bases, with 19 bases left between them. CDR1 and CDR2 from the germline V gene are DFQATT and SNEGSKA (reference sequence). CDR3 nucleotides: TGCAGTACACGTCGGGAGCGGAGCCACAATGAGCAGTTCTTC. It yields the protein CSTRRERSHNEQFF.

CDR3 nucleotide sequence: TGTGCCAGCAGTGAACTGGCTAGCGGGAGGGCCGACGAGCAGTACTTC. As protein: CASSELASGRADEQYF. This sequence joins TRBV6-1 and TRBJ2-7; 12 nucleotides agree with TRBD2. Looked up from germline, CDR1 is MNHNS and CDR2 is SASEGT. V was pared by 2 bases and J by 5 bases, with 7 bases of the junction left unmatched. This CDR3 is built from 16 residues.

In its sample, this clonotype was seen many times. This chain links TRBV29-1 with TRBJ1-1, with D uncertain. The germline V and J ends were trimmed by 4 bases and 9 bases, with 15 bases remaining between them. CDR3 length: 12 amino acids. Germline V gives CDR1 SQVTM, CDR2 ANQGSEA. The CDR3 coding sequence is TGCAGCGTTGCTGTACAGATGGCCAAAGCTTTCTTT. Amino acids: CSVAVQMAKAFF.